The 11 T cell receptor beta chains reported below all come from one sample, sequenced in a study of cytomegalovirus exposure and HLA in healthy donors. Vbeta (60) and Jbeta (13) primers were used in the PCR. Generated by immunoSEQ multiplex PCR, the TCRdb table keeps only in-frame clones and is missing some. Of around 99,000 clones in the sample, about 78% were seen once. Sequenced material: PBMCs. These receptors were collected from a man between 40 and 49 years old in good health and CMV-seronegative.

The gene calls are TRBV20-1 and TRBJ1-1; D ambiguous. The CDR3 consists of 11 residues. V lost 5 bases and J lost 1, with 5 bases in between. Germline CDR1 is DFQATT and CDR2 is SNEGSKA (reference sequence). CDR3 amino acids: CSAPQNTEAFF. CDR3 bases: TGCAGTGCTCCCCAGAACACTGAAGCTTTCTTT.

This clone was detected only a few times. CDR3 region: CASSLLAGGPTDTQYF. CDR3 in DNA: TGTGCCAGTAGCCTACTAGCGGGAGGGCCTACAGATACGCAGTATTTT. The rearrangement uses TRBV19 and TRBJ2-3, with 13 nucleotides matching TRBD2. The junction had 6 bases not matched to a gene; V was cut back by 6 bases and J by 3 bases. The CDR3 is 16 residues long. Per germline, CDR1 LNHDA and CDR2 SQIVND (reference sequence).

V and J are TRBV11-2 and TRBJ1-3; 8 bases align to TRBD1. This CDR3 contains 16 residues. Germline loops: CDR1 SGHAT, CDR2 FQNNGV. Unmatched junction bases numbered 3, after V lost 2 bases and J lost 0 bases. The CDR3: CASSLRQGISGNTIYF. CDR3 DNA: TGTGCCAGCAGCTTAAGACAGGGGATCTCTGGAAACACCATATATTTT.

This clone appeared a single time. V and J are TRBV5-4 and TRBJ2-5, with 10 bases lining up with TRBD2. Germline V CDR1 and CDR2: SGHNT, YYREEE (reference sequence). CDR3 size: 14 residues. Unmatched junction bases numbered 6, after V lost 4 bases and J lost 6 bases. CDR3 residues: CASSVGLATQTQYF. CDR3 DNA: TGTGCCAGCAGCGTGGGACTAGCGACGCAGACCCAGTACTTC.

The CDR3 loop reads CASSLVGFAGVSLKDTQYF. The CDR3 DNA reads TGTGCCAGCAGCTTAGTAGGCTTTGCGGGAGTAAGTCTCAAGGATACGCAGTATTTT. The gene calls are TRBV11-2 and TRBJ2-3, with 7 bases identical to TRBD2. The trim removed 1 base at V and 6 bases at J, leaving 19 bases unmatched. CDR3 length: 19 amino acids. Germline CDR1 is SGHAT and CDR2 is FQNNGV.

This clone has just one count. V usage is TRBV6-6 and J usage is TRBJ1-2; D not certain. The germline V gene has CDR1 MNHNY and CDR2 SVGAGI (reference sequence). The CDR3 is 13 residues long. V dropped 4 bases and J dropped 3 bases, with 9 bases sitting between them. The DNA for the CDR3 is TGTGCCAGCAGTTCCGAGGGATACTATGGCTACACCTTC. Its protein is CASSSEGYYGYTF.

The gene calls are TRBV30 and TRBJ2-2; 7 bases map to TRBD1. The CDR3 extends over 13 amino acids. Per germline, CDR1 GTSNPN and CDR2 SVGIG (reference sequence). Trimming took 5 bases from V and 6 from J; bases not matched to a gene: 6. The CDR3 DNA reads TGTGCCTGGGACCGACAGGGAGCCGGGGAGCTGTTTTTT. It is translated as CAWDRQGAGELFF.

This chain uses TRBV5-4 with TRBJ1-4; D unresolved. V was cut by 4 bases and J by 8 bases, with 18 bases left in between. The CDR3 extends over 15 amino acids. Germline V lookup: CDR1 SGHNT, CDR2 YYREEE (reference sequence). The DNA of the CDR3 is TGTGCCAGCAGCCCCGGTCAGCGCGGAGAGGAAAAACTGTTTTTT. Translation gives CASSPGQRGEEKLFF.

This chain links TRBV5-4 with TRBJ2-7; 8 bases are a match to TRBD2. This CDR3 has 13 amino acids. Germline trimming cut 3 bases from V and 6 bases from J; bases unmatched to any gene: 5. Looked up from germline, CDR1 is SGHNT and CDR2 is YYREEE (reference sequence). The CDR3 here is CASSYGLAAEQYF. The CDR3 nucleotides read TGTGCCAGCAGCTATGGACTAGCCGCCGAGCAGTACTTC.

This clone was observed a handful of times. CDR3 sequence reads: CASSTGTGGLEQYF. The DNA of the CDR3 is TGTGCCAGCAGCACCGGGACAGGGGGCCTCGAGCAGTACTTC. V usage is TRBV7-6 and J usage is TRBJ2-7, with 12 bases fitting TRBD1. V lost 5 bases and J lost 6; bases outside the gene matches: 5. The CDR3 extends over 14 amino acids. Looked up from germline, CDR1 is SGHVS and CDR2 is FNYEAQ.

The chain links TRBV7-9 to TRBJ2-1; 11 bases fit TRBD2. Germline lookup yields CDR1 SEHNR and CDR2 FQNEAQ (reference sequence). The CDR3 sequence is 17 residues long. V dropped 5 bases and J dropped 4; count of bases not matched to a gene: 10. CDR3 region: CASSPLPTSGRYNEQFF. The CDR3 DNA follows: TGTGCCAGCAGCCCCCTCCCTACTAGCGGGAGATACAATGAGCAGTTCTTC.